Listed here are 8 T cell receptor beta chains from one sample, sequenced in a study of T cell responses to AZD1222 COVID-19 vaccine. Using immunoSEQ multiplex PCR, the repertoire was profiled, and TCRdb retains in-frame clones only, with some absent. The sample has around 100,000 clones, approximately 87% seen once. The sequencing here drew on peripheral blood, taken on day 0 of AZD1222 vaccination. These receptors all stem from an adult in good health.

The chain employs TRBV6-5 and TRBJ2-2; possible D gene TRBD1, 6 bases. Germline V lookup: CDR1 MNHEY, CDR2 SVGAGI. The V end was cut by 5 bases, the J end by 5 bases, with 15 bases between. The CDR3 is 15 residues long. This CDR3 reads CASSLGARGTGELFF. In DNA form, the CDR3 reads TGTGCCAGCAGTCTGGGGGCTAGAGGGACCGGGGAGCTGTTTTTT.

The chain links TRBV20-1 to TRBJ2-7, with 8 bases fitting TRBD1. This CDR3 contains 11 residues. Losses at the gene ends were 8 bases for V and 6 bases for J; bases not matched to a gene: 6. Germline lookup yields CDR1 DFQATT and CDR2 SNEGSKA (reference sequence). The CDR3 loop is CSTDRDGEQYF. The CDR3 nucleotides read TGCAGTACGGACAGGGATGGCGAGCAGTACTTC.

The rearrangement joins TRBV6-5 to TRBJ1-6; D gene ambiguous. CDR3 size: 13 residues. Trimming cost V 2 bases and J 7 bases, with 6 bases left between them. Germline-derived CDR1 and CDR2 are MNHEY and SVGAGI. The CDR3 spells CASSYGPNSPLHF. CDR3 sequence (DNA): TGTGCCAGCAGTTACGGGCCCAATTCACCCCTCCACTTT.

The V gene is TRBV7-9, the J gene TRBJ2-7; 13 nucleotides agree with TRBD2. There are 16 residues in the CDR3. Unmatched junction bases numbered 9, after V lost 5 bases and J lost 5 bases. CDR1 is SEHNR, CDR2 FQNEAQ, per germline (reference sequence). CDR3 loop: CASSPPGLAGLDEQYF. CDR3 DNA: TGTGCCAGCAGCCCCCCGGGACTAGCGGGGCTCGACGAGCAGTACTTC. The full variable domain, completed using reference TRBV7-9 and TRBJ2-7, is DTGVSQNPRHKITKRGQNVTFRCDPISEHNRLYWYRQTLGQGPEFLTYFQNEAQLEKSRLLSDRFSAERPKGSFSTLEIQRTEQGDSAMYLCASSPPGLAGLDEQYFGPGTRLTVT.

The chain is built from TRBV6-4 and TRBJ2-2; D is unclear. Per germline, CDR1 MRHNA and CDR2 SNTAGT. The CDR3 has 12 residues. Trimming shortened V by 1 base and J by 7 bases, and 4 bases separated the two germline ends. The CDR3 protein is CASSDYGGELFF. CDR3 nucleotides: TGTGCCAGCAGTGACTACGGCGGGGAGCTGTTTTTT.

The genes are TRBV6-5 and TRBJ1-6; no definite D call. Trimming stripped 0 bases from V and 9 bases from J, with 15 bases between. This CDR3 is built from 16 residues. Germline CDR1 reads MNHEY; CDR2 reads SVGAGI. Here the CDR3 DNA reads TGTGCCAGCAGTTACTCCAAAGAGCCCTTGAGTTCACCCCTCCACTTT. It encodes CASSYSKEPLSSPLHF.

The chain links TRBV19 to TRBJ1-5, with D perhaps TRBD1 (6 bases). Deletions cut 5 bases from V and 0 bases from J, with 11 bases between. Germline-derived CDR1 and CDR2 are LNHDA and SQIVND (reference sequence). The CDR3 loop spans 15 amino acids. CDR3 nucleotides: TGTGCCAGTAGTCCGGACAGCTATAGCAATCAGCCCCAGCATTTT. The encoded protein is CASSPDSYSNQPQHF.

This clone was detected a few times. V gene TRBV27 combines with J gene TRBJ1-5; perhaps TRBD1 as D (6 bases). CDR1 is MNHEY, CDR2 SMNVEV, per germline (reference sequence). The CDR3 has 16 amino acids. Deletions cut 4 bases from V and 0 bases from J, with 13 bases between. The CDR3 protein is CASSYGGPYSNQPQHF. CDR3 DNA: TGTGCCAGCAGTTACGGGGGCCCGTATAGCAATCAGCCCCAGCATTTT.